The 3 T cell receptor beta chains reported below all come from one sample, sequenced in a study of blood T cell repertoires in COVID-19. The table came from immunoSEQ multiplex PCR; TCRdb's copy has only in-frame clones and leaves some out. The data hold approximately 240,000 clones, with 79% observed a single time. Sequencing was carried out using peripheral blood. The source is a woman aged 40 to 50 with active or convalescent COVID-19.

This clone has ten or more counts. The CDR3 DNA is TGTGCCAGCAGCTTGTCTGGGGGAGGCTCCTATAATTCACCCCTCCACTTT. As protein: CASSLSGGGSYNSPLHF. The chain joins TRBV5-4 to TRBJ1-6, with D perhaps TRBD1 (5 bases). V shed 1 base and J shed 0 bases, with 11 bases lying between them. Germline V gene data show CDR1 as SGHNT and CDR2 as YYREEE (reference sequence). The CDR3 spans 17 residues.

The chain is built from TRBV9 and TRBJ2-3, with D tentatively TRBD2 (5 bases). Trimming cost V 4 bases and J 5 bases, with 14 bases left between them. The germline CDR1 and CDR2 sequences are SGDLS and YYNGEE. This CDR3 contains 14 residues. Written as DNA, the CDR3 is TGTGCCAGCAGCCCCTTAACAGAGGGAGATACGCAGTATTTT. Its translation: CASSPLTEGDTQYF.

The CDR3 DNA reads TGTGCCAGCAGTTCTCGGGGGGCAGATTCCTACGAGCAGTACGTC. Amino acids: CASSSRGADSYEQYV. The chain links TRBV5-6 to TRBJ2-7; a weak D match, TRBD2 (7 bases). The germline gives CDR1 SGHDT, CDR2 YYEEEE. This CDR3 contains 15 residues. The V end lost 5 bases, the J end lost 1 base, and 16 bases lay between the germline ends.